A single sample is the source of the 9 T cell receptor beta chains below, sequenced in a study of cytomegalovirus exposure and HLA in healthy donors. The PCR had 60 Vbeta and 13 Jbeta primers. Sequenced by immunoSEQ multiplex PCR; TCRdb stores in-frame clones only, minus some. The data show about 190,000 clones, with roughly 80% seen just once and approximately 3.9% held by the top ten. Sequencing input: PBMCs. The source of these receptors is a man in his forties or fifties in good health and CMV-seronegative.

CDR3 sequence reads: CASSTGTDEQYF. The CDR3 region has the DNA TGTGCCAGCAGCACAGGGACAGACGAGCAGTACTTC. This chain joins TRBV11-2 and TRBJ2-7, with 7 positions matching TRBD1. This CDR3 has 12 residues. J was trimmed by 5 bases and V by 5 bases; bases with no gene match: 3. Germline V CDR1 and CDR2: SGHAT, FQNNGV.

This chain links TRBV29-1 with TRBJ2-7; 13 nucleotides line up with TRBD2. Trimming took 6 bases from V and 2 from J; bases not matched to a gene: 10. The CDR3 consists of 16 residues. Germline assignment: CDR1 SQVTM and CDR2 ANQGSEA. The CDR3 DNA is TGCAGCGTCGCAAAGGGGACTAGCGGGGAGGCCTACGAGCAGTACTTC. Amino acids: CSVAKGTSGEAYEQYF.

In the case of this clone: At one boundary the junction diverges from the germline segment, which might be a read error. Other DNA sequences in this specimen translate into the identical CDR3. The chain is built from TRBV6-5 and TRBJ2-7; 8 nucleotides match TRBD2. The CDR3 sequence is 15 residues long. The germline gives CDR1 MNHEY, CDR2 SVGAGI. This chain's CDR3 is CASSYSGTRAYEQYF. The DNA for the CDR3 is TGTGCCAGCAGTTATTCCGGGACTAGAGCCTATGAGCAGTACTTC.

The chain employs TRBV9 and TRBJ1-3; D gene unclear. The CDR3 covers 16 residues. Looked up from germline, CDR1 is SGDLS and CDR2 is YYNGEE. V lost 4 bases, J lost 0 bases, and 14 bases lay in between. The chain's CDR3 is CASSNARESSGNTIYF. The CDR3 region has the DNA TGTGCCAGCAGCAATGCGCGCGAAAGCTCTGGAAACACCATATATTTT.

The chain joins TRBV13 to TRBJ2-3; 9 positions agree with TRBD1. The CDR3 length is 19 residues. The germline V gene encodes CDR1 PRHDT and CDR2 FYEKMQ (reference sequence). J lost 0 bases, V lost 5 bases, and 15 bases had no gene match. The CDR3 loop reads CASSPRDRALLSSTDTQYF. CDR3 in DNA: TGTGCCAGCAGCCCGAGGGACAGGGCCCTTTTATCTAGCACAGATACGCAGTATTTT.

CDR3 sequence reads: CASSPQRGGYEQYF. The DNA of the CDR3 is TGTGCCAGCTCACCACAGCGGGGGGGCTACGAGCAGTACTTC. The V call is TRBV18, the J call TRBJ2-7; 10 bases fit TRBD2. The CDR3 is 14 amino acids. The germline V gene has CDR1 KGHSH and CDR2 LQKENI. The ends lost 1 base at V and 3 bases at J; junction bases unmatched: 0.

The chain couples TRBV9 to TRBJ2-1; a possible D gene is TRBD2 (5 bases). The germline CDR1 and CDR2 sequences are SGDLS and YYNGEE. The CDR3 is made up of 14 amino acids. Between the trimmed V and J ends, which lost 0 bases and 7 bases, there was a span of 11 bases. CDR3 sequence: CASSVGTSSNEQFF. The CDR3 DNA reads TGTGCCAGCAGCGTAGGAACTAGTTCGAATGAGCAGTTCTTC.

CDR3 coding DNA: TGTGCCAGCAGCTTAGCGATGGCTAGCGGGACCTCTTACACCGGGGAGCTGTTTTTT. Its translation: CASSLAMASGTSYTGELFF. The chain is built from TRBV7-2 and TRBJ2-2; 9 nucleotides align to TRBD2. The length of the CDR3 is 19 residues. Germline V lookup: CDR1 SGHTA, CDR2 FQGNSA. The V segment lost 0 bases and the J segment 3 bases; nucleotides outside the gene matches: 11.

V usage is TRBV6-5 and J usage is TRBJ1-5, with TRBD1 matching 8 bases. V lost 6 bases to trimming and J lost 10 bases; unmatched junction nucleotides: 14. Per the germline V gene, CDR1 is MNHEY and CDR2 is SVGAGI. The length of the CDR3 is 15 residues. CDR3 nucleotides: TGTGCCAGCAGCCTGGGACAGGCCCCCTCATTTCCCCAGCATTTT. It specifies CASSLGQAPSFPQHF.